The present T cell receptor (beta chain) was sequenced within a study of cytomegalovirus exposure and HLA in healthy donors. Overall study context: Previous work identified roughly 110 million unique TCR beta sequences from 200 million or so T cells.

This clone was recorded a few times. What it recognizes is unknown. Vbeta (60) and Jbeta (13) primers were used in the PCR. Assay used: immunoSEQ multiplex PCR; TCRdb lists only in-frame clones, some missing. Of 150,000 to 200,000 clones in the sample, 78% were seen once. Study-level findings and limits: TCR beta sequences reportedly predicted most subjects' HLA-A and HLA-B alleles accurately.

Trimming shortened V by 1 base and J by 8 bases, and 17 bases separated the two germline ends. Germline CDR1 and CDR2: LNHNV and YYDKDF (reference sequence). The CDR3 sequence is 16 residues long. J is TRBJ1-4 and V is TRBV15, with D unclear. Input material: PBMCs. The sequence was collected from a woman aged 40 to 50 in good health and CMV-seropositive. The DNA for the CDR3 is TGTGCCACCAGCAGAGTTCAGTTGAGGCCTCGGGAAAAACTGTTTTTT. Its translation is CATSRVQLRPREKLFF.